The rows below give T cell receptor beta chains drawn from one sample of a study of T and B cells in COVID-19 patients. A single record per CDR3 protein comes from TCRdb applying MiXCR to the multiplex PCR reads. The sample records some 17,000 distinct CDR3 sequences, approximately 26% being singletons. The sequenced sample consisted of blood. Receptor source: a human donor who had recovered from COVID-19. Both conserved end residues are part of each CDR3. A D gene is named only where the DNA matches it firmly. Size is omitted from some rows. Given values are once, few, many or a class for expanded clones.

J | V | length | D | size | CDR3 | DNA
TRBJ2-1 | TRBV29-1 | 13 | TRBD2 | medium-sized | CSVSSGRSNEQFF | TGCAGCGTTTCTAGCGGGAGAAGCAATGAGCAGTTCTTC
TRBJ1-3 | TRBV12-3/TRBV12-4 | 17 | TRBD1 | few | CASIALTGGVSGNTIYF | TGTGCCAGCATAGCCCTAACAGGGGGAGTCTCTGGAAACACCATATATTTT
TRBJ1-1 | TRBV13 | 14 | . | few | CASSFGVMNTEAFF | TGTGCCAGCAGCTTTGGAGTCATGAACACTGAAGCTTTCTTT
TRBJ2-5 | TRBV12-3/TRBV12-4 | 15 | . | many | CASSFFDARKETQYF | TGTGCCAGCAGTTTCTTCGACGCCCGAAAAGAGACCCAGTACTTC
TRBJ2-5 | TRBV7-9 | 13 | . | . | CASSLGVAETQYF | TGTGCCAGCAGCTTAGGGGTAGCAGAGACCCAGTACTTC
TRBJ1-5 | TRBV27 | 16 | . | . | CASAGQPNRSNQPQHF | TGTGCCAGCGCTGGACAGCCAAACCGTAGCAATCAGCCCCAGCATTTT
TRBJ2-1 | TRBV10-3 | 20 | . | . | CAISEYPQGSPGNSYNEQFF | TGTGCCATCAGTGAGTACCCCCAGGGGAGCCCCGGGAACTCCTACAATGAGCAGTTCTTC
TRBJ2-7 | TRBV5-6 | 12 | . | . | CASSSTSYEQYF | TGCGCCAGCAGCTCGACTTCCTACGAGCAGTACTTC
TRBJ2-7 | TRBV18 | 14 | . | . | CASSPVDNSYEQYF | TGTGCCAGCTCACCAGTCGACAACTCCTACGAGCAGTACTTC
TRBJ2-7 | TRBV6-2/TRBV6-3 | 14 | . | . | CASSYSGGKGEQYF | TGTGCCAGCAGTTACTCGGGTGGGAAGGGCGAGCAGTACTTC
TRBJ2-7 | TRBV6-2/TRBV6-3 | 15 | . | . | CASRDEQGRRHEQYF | TGTGCCAGCAGAGACGAACAGGGTCGTCGCCACGAGCAGTACTTC
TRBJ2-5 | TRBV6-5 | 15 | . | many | CASSSLEGPGETQYF | TGTGCCAGCAGTTCCCTCGAAGGACCGGGGGAGACCCAGTACTTC
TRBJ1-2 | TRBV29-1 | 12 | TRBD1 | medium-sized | CSVVGTGYGYTF | TGCAGCGTTGTTGGGACAGGGTATGGCTACACCTTC
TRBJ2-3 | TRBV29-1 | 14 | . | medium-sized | CSVTGSSSTDTQYF | TGCAGCGTTACAGGGAGTTCTAGCACAGATACGCAGTATTTT
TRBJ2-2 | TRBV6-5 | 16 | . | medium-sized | CASSYSTLRGLGELFF | TGTGCCAGCAGTTACTCGACGTTACGGGGCCTCGGGGAGCTGTTTTTT
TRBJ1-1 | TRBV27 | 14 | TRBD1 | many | CASSLYGTGRAAFF | TGTGCCAGCAGTTTATACGGGACAGGGAGGGCAGCTTTCTTT
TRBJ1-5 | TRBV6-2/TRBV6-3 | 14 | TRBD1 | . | CASARQGNNQPQHF | TGTGCCAGCGCAAGACAGGGAAACAATCAGCCCCAGCATTTT
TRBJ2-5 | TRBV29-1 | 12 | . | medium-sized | CSVELGQETQYF | TGCAGCGTTGAATTGGGTCAAGAGACCCAGTACTTC
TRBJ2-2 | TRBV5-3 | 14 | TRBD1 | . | CASSRDRQTGELFF | TGCGCCAGCAGCCGGGACAGACAGACCGGGGAGCTGTTTTTT
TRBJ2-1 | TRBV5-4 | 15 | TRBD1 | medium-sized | CASSLGQGVRDEQFF | TGTGCCAGCAGCTTGGGGCAGGGGGTTCGGGATGAGCAGTTCTTC
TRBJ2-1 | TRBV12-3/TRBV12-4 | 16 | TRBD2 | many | CASSLGAGGNYNEQFF | TGTGCCAGCAGCCTCGGGGCGGGAGGCAACTACAATGAGCAGTTCTTC
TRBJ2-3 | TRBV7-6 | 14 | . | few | CASSAESGTDTQYF | TGTGCCAGCAGCGCAGAGAGTGGCACAGATACGCAGTATTTT
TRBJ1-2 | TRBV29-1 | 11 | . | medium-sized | CSARQSSGYTF | TGCAGCGCCCGACAGTCCTCTGGCTACACCTTC
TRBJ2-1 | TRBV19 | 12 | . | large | CASSLDSHRQFF | TGTGCCAGTAGTCTCGACAGCCACAGGCAGTTCTTC
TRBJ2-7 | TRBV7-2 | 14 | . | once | CASSLVQGEGEQYF | TGTGCCAGCAGCTTAGTACAGGGGGAGGGTGAGCAGTACTTC
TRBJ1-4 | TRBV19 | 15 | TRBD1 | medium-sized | CASGKTGQTNEKLFF | TGTGCCAGTGGGAAGACAGGGCAAACTAATGAAAAACTGTTTTTT
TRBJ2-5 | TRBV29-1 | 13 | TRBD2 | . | CSGGGLAGGTQYF | TGCAGCGGCGGGGGACTAGCGGGGGGGACCCAGTACTTC
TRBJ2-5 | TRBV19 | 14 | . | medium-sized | CASSIADGKETQYF | TGTGCCAGTAGTATAGCGGACGGAAAAGAGACCCAGTACTTC
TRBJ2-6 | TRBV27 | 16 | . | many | CASSLDGGSGANVLTF | TGTGCCAGCAGTTTGGACGGAGGCTCTGGGGCCAACGTCCTGACTTTC
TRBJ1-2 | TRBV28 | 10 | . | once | CASRMGGYTF | TGTGCCAGCAGAATGGGCGGCTACACCTTC
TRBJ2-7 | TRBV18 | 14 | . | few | CASSPARPGPEQYF | TGTGCCAGCTCCCCAGCAAGGCCAGGGCCCGAGCAGTACTTC
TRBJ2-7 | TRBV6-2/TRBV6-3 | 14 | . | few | CASTPWGGGNEQYF | TGTGCCAGCACTCCATGGGGAGGCGGCAACGAGCAGTACTTC
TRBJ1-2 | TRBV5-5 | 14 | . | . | CASSLDRINYGYTF | TGTGCCAGCAGCTTGGACAGAATTAACTATGGCTACACCTTC
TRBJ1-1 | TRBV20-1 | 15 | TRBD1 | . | CSARGGQGMNTEAFF | TGCAGTGCTAGAGGGGGACAGGGCATGAACACTGAAGCTTTCTTT
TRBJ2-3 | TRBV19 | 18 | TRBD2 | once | CASSIPGLAGGLVDTQYF | TGTGCCAGTAGTATACCGGGACTAGCGGGGGGGCTGGTAGATACGCAGTATTTT
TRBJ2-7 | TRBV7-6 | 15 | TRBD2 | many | CASSLGRASGNEQYF | TGTGCCAGCAGCTTAGGACGGGCTAGCGGGAACGAGCAGTACTTC
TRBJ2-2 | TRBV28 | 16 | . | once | CASSFQGTLWTGELFF | TGTGCCAGCAGTTTCCAGGGTACGCTTTGGACCGGGGAGCTGTTTTTT
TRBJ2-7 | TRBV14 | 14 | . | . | CASSQDWVRNQQYF | TGTGCCAGCAGCCAAGATTGGGTAAGGAACCAGCAGTACTTC
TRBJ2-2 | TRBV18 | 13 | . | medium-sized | CASSSDNTGELFF | TGTGCCAGCTCATCTGACAACACCGGGGAGCTGTTTTTT
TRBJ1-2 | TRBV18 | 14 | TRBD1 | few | CASSRGQDLGGYTF | TGTGCCAGCTCCCGAGGACAGGACTTGGGGGGCTACACCTTC